The rows below give T cell receptor beta chains drawn from one sample of a study of vaccination effects on CD4 cells after COVID-19. Their target antigens are unknown. TCRdb's table, derived via immunoSEQ multiplex PCR, lists solely in-frame clones and lacks some. The data hold under 35,000 clones, with approximately 71% observed a single time. The source material was CD4+ T cells from PBMCs cultured with HCoV-NL63 spike peptides, sampled after COVID-19 vaccination. These receptors all stem from a human donor who received a COVID-19 vaccine. CDR3s include the opening cysteine and the closing phenylalanine or tryptophan. Each record gives: J gene, V gene, clone size, D gene, CDR3 DNA, CDR3 protein. The D gene is left open where the match is weak. Clone size is given for some rows only: seen once, a few or many times, or a class if the clone is expanded.

TRBJ1-1,TRBV30,.,.,TGTGCCTGGAGTACATCTTACAGTAACACTGAAGCTTTCTTT,CAWSTSYSNTEAFF
TRBJ2-7,TRBV18,.,.,TGTGCCAGCTCACTAACCAGCGATAAAGGCCTGGAGCAGTACTTC,CASSLTSDKGLEQYF
TRBJ2-7,TRBV15,.,TRBD2,TGTGCCACCGCCGGGCTAGCGGGGGAGAGCTCCTACGAGCAGTACTTC,CATAGLAGESSYEQYF
TRBJ2-2,TRBV5-4,.,TRBD1,TGTGCCAGCAGCAAATCCGGGACAGGGGTGACCGGGGAGCTGTTTTTT,CASSKSGTGVTGELFF
TRBJ2-5,TRBV5-4,.,TRBD1,TGTGCCAGCAGCTCCGGTAACAGGGGTCTAGAGACCCAGTACTTC,CASSSGNRGLETQYF
TRBJ1-1,TRBV5-1,.,.,TGCGCCAGCAGCTTAGACGGAGGAGGGAGGGACACTGAAGCTTTCTTT,CASSLDGGGRDTEAFF
TRBJ2-7,TRBV7-9,few,TRBD2,TGTGCCAGCAGCTTATCCCTAGCGGGCGACGAGCAGTACTTC,CASSLSLAGDEQYF
TRBJ2-2,TRBV9,.,TRBD2,TGTGCCAGCAGCTCCGGCGGGGGGCTTTTGGAACTGTTTTTT,CASSSGGGLLELFF
TRBJ2-5,TRBV7-9,.,TRBD1,TGTGCCAGCAGCACGGCCGGGACAGGGGGCCTCGAGACCCAGTACTTC,CASSTAGTGGLETQYF
TRBJ2-2,TRBV9,.,TRBD1,TGTGCCAGCAGCCCAGGGGGTTACACCGGGGAGCTGTTTTTT,CASSPGGYTGELFF
TRBJ2-1,TRBV19,few,TRBD2,TGTGCCAGTAGTATTTTGCTAGCATCTAGCGGGCGGTCCAATGAGCAGTTCTTC,CASSILLASSGRSNEQFF
TRBJ2-1,TRBV5-1,.,.,TGCGCCAGCAGAGATCCCGCGGCGAGAGACGACAATGAGCAGTTCTTC,CASRDPAARDDNEQFF
TRBJ1-2,TRBV6-5,.,.,TGTGCCAGCAGTTGGACGGGCTCGGATGGCTACACCTTC,CASSWTGSDGYTF